The clone carrying this T cell receptor (beta chain) was seen at least ten times. Its target is unknown. The cDNA was generated through 5'RACE incorporating 10-nucleotide random UMIs. From the 5' RACE reads, TCRdb called clonotypes with MiXCR, one entry per CDR3 protein. The profile shows approximately 40,000 distinct CDR3 sequences, 3% to 4% of them singletons. The data are from a study of neurological immune-mediated disorders. The unsorted libraries originated from 2 million PBMCs that had been stored at -80 C. Germline assignment: CDR1 SGHRS and CDR2 YFSETQ. The CDR3 has 15 residues. The trim removed 4 bases at V and 2 bases at J, leaving 7 bases unmatched. Study-level points and caveats: None of the CDR3 amino acid sequences found in expanded clones was shared across subjects. This suggests that the TCR-beta repertoires were private in all groups. Among 34 multiple sclerosis patients, phylogenetic grouping put the repertoires of 18 into a single related-CDR3 cluster, a possible signature.

This TCR was sampled from a man younger than 40 with multiple sclerosis. This chain connects TRBV5-1 to TRBJ2-3; 7 bases are a match to TRBD2. The material sequenced was PBMCs. CDR3 bases: TGCGCCAGCAGCGGCCGGGGAGGGGACACAGATACGCAGTATTTT. This gives the protein CASSGRGGDTDTQYF.